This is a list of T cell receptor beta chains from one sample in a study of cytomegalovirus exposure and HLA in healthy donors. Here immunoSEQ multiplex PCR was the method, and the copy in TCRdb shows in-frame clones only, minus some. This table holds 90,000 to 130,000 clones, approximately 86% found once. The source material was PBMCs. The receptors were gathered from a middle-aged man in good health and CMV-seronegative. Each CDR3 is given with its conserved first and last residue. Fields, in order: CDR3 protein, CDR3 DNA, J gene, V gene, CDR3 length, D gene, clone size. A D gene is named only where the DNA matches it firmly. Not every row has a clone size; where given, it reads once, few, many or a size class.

cdr3_aa: CASSLGGAGANVLTF
cdr3_nt: TGTGCCAGCAGCTTGGGGGGGGCTGGGGCCAACGTCCTGACTTTC
j_call: TRBJ2-6
v_call: TRBV5-4
cdr3_length: 15
d_call: -
clone_size: -

cdr3_aa: CASSQEGGNTEAFF
cdr3_nt: TGCGCCAGCAGCCAAGAAGGGGGCAACACTGAAGCTTTCTTT
j_call: TRBJ1-1
v_call: TRBV4-1
cdr3_length: 14
d_call: TRBD1
clone_size: -

cdr3_aa: CASNEPGTDISNQPQHF
cdr3_nt: TGTGCCAGCAACGAACCCGGGACAGACATTAGCAATCAGCCCCAGCATTTT
j_call: TRBJ1-5
v_call: TRBV6-4
cdr3_length: 17
d_call: TRBD1
clone_size: -

cdr3_aa: CASNNNQPQHF
cdr3_nt: TGTGCCAGCAACAACAATCAGCCCCAGCATTTT
j_call: TRBJ1-5
v_call: TRBV28
cdr3_length: 11
d_call: -
clone_size: -

cdr3_aa: CASTSFPATHNEQFF
cdr3_nt: TGTGCCAGCACCTCGTTTCCCGCGACACACAATGAGCAGTTCTTC
j_call: TRBJ2-1
v_call: TRBV27
cdr3_length: 15
d_call: -
clone_size: -

cdr3_aa: CASSLSRGVGQPQHF
cdr3_nt: TGTGCCAGCAGCTTGTCCAGGGGCGTTGGTCAGCCCCAGCATTTT
j_call: TRBJ1-5
v_call: TRBV5-6
cdr3_length: 15
d_call: -
clone_size: -

cdr3_aa: CASRHRTGTETQYF
cdr3_nt: TGTGCCAGCAGACATAGGACAGGCACGGAGACCCAGTACTTC
j_call: TRBJ2-5
v_call: TRBV6-1
cdr3_length: 14
d_call: TRBD1
clone_size: -

cdr3_aa: CASSPSGTSEAFF
cdr3_nt: TGTGCCAGCAGCCCCTCAGGGACAAGTGAAGCTTTCTTT
j_call: TRBJ1-1
v_call: TRBV6-5
cdr3_length: 13
d_call: -
clone_size: many

cdr3_aa: CAIRIDRETNTEAFF
cdr3_nt: TGTGCCATCAGGATAGACAGGGAAACGAACACTGAAGCTTTCTTT
j_call: TRBJ1-1
v_call: TRBV10-3
cdr3_length: 15
d_call: TRBD1
clone_size: -

cdr3_aa: CASSLGHDEKLFF
cdr3_nt: TGCGCCAGCAGCTTGGGGCATGATGAAAAACTGTTTTTT
j_call: TRBJ1-4
v_call: TRBV5-1
cdr3_length: 13
d_call: -
clone_size: -

cdr3_aa: CASSLGRLAGESGELFF
cdr3_nt: TGTGCCAGCAGCTTGGGTCGGCTAGCGGGGGAGAGCGGGGAGCTGTTTTTT
j_call: TRBJ2-2
v_call: TRBV7-2
cdr3_length: 17
d_call: TRBD2
clone_size: -

cdr3_aa: CASSSRSNQPQHF
cdr3_nt: TGTGCCAGCAGCTCTAGGAGCAATCAGCCCCAGCATTTT
j_call: TRBJ1-5
v_call: TRBV28
cdr3_length: 13
d_call: -
clone_size: -

cdr3_aa: CASSPAGNEQFF
cdr3_nt: TGTGCCAGCAGCCCCGCGGGCAATGAGCAGTTCTTC
j_call: TRBJ2-1
v_call: TRBV6-1
cdr3_length: 12
d_call: -
clone_size: -

cdr3_aa: CATKKGQGLFNSPLHF
cdr3_nt: TGTGCCACCAAGAAGGGACAGGGGCTTTTTAATTCACCCCTCCACTTT
j_call: TRBJ1-6
v_call: TRBV5-8
cdr3_length: 16
d_call: TRBD1
clone_size: -

cdr3_aa: CAWSGGGDQPQHF
cdr3_nt: TGTGCCTGGAGTGGAGGGGGCGATCAGCCCCAGCATTTT
j_call: TRBJ1-5
v_call: TRBV30
cdr3_length: 13
d_call: TRBD1
clone_size: -

cdr3_aa: CASSIGTGTEAFF
cdr3_nt: TGTGCCAGCAGTATTGGGACAGGCACTGAAGCTTTCTTT
j_call: TRBJ1-1
v_call: TRBV6-6
cdr3_length: 13
d_call: TRBD1
clone_size: -

cdr3_aa: CATAGGRDLVNSPLHF
cdr3_nt: TGTGCCACCGCGGGGGGCAGGGACCTAGTGAATTCACCCCTCCACTTT
j_call: TRBJ1-6
v_call: TRBV7-8
cdr3_length: 16
d_call: -
clone_size: -

cdr3_aa: CSVGQGNEKLFF
cdr3_nt: TGCAGCGTGGGACAGGGGAATGAAAAACTGTTTTTT
j_call: TRBJ1-4
v_call: TRBV29-1
cdr3_length: 12
d_call: TRBD1
clone_size: -

cdr3_aa: CASSWGLAGDTDTQYF
cdr3_nt: TGCGCCAGCAGCTGGGGATTGGCGGGGGACACAGATACGCAGTATTTT
j_call: TRBJ2-3
v_call: TRBV5-1
cdr3_length: 16
d_call: TRBD2
clone_size: -

cdr3_aa: CASTRDSPLHF
cdr3_nt: TGTGCCAGCACGAGGGATTCACCCCTCCACTTT
j_call: TRBJ1-6
v_call: TRBV6-1
cdr3_length: 11
d_call: -
clone_size: -

cdr3_aa: CASSVEQGYGYTF
cdr3_nt: TGTGCCAGCAGCGTAGAACAGGGTTATGGCTACACCTTC
j_call: TRBJ1-2
v_call: TRBV9
cdr3_length: 13
d_call: -
clone_size: -

cdr3_aa: CASSVKGPQETQYF
cdr3_nt: TGTGCCAGCAGCGTAAAGGGGCCCCAAGAGACCCAGTACTTC
j_call: TRBJ2-5
v_call: TRBV7-2
cdr3_length: 14
d_call: -
clone_size: -

cdr3_aa: CASSQVSGGTDTQYF
cdr3_nt: TGCGCCAGCAGCCAAGTTAGCGGGGGCACAGATACGCAGTATTTT
j_call: TRBJ2-3
v_call: TRBV4-1
cdr3_length: 15
d_call: TRBD2
clone_size: -

cdr3_aa: CASSSPRQGATGNTIYF
cdr3_nt: TGTGCCAGCAGCTCCCCCCGACAGGGCGCGACTGGAAACACCATATATTTT
j_call: TRBJ1-3
v_call: TRBV7-2
cdr3_length: 17
d_call: TRBD1
clone_size: -

cdr3_aa: CASSLRRGNPSSGANVLTF
cdr3_nt: TGTGCCAGCAGCTTAAGGCGGGGTAACCCGAGCTCTGGGGCCAACGTCCTGACTTTC
j_call: TRBJ2-6
v_call: TRBV7-3
cdr3_length: 19
d_call: -
clone_size: -

cdr3_aa: CASSPALNPPQYF
cdr3_nt: TGTGCCAGCTCACCTGCCCTAAACCCTCCCCAGTACTTC
j_call: TRBJ2-5
v_call: TRBV18
cdr3_length: 13
d_call: -
clone_size: -

cdr3_aa: CASSLQGAGETQYF
cdr3_nt: TGTGCCAGCAGCTTACAGGGGGCAGGAGAGACCCAGTACTTC
j_call: TRBJ2-5
v_call: TRBV7-9
cdr3_length: 14
d_call: TRBD1
clone_size: -

cdr3_aa: CASSLSGQVAFF
cdr3_nt: TGCGCCAGCAGCCTGTCGGGACAGGTCGCTTTCTTT
j_call: TRBJ1-1
v_call: TRBV5-1
cdr3_length: 12
d_call: TRBD1
clone_size: few

cdr3_aa: CATSRGTAYGYTF
cdr3_nt: TGTGCCACCAGCCGCGGGACAGCCTATGGCTACACCTTC
j_call: TRBJ1-2
v_call: TRBV15
cdr3_length: 13
d_call: TRBD1
clone_size: -

cdr3_aa: CASSLSVSSYNSPLHF
cdr3_nt: TGTGCCAGCAGCTTGTCAGTCAGCTCCTATAATTCACCCCTCCACTTT
j_call: TRBJ1-6
v_call: TRBV5-4
cdr3_length: 16
d_call: -
clone_size: -

cdr3_aa: CASSAGTSGPYEQYF
cdr3_nt: TGTGCCAGCAGCGCGGGCACTAGTGGTCCCTACGAGCAGTACTTC
j_call: TRBJ2-7
v_call: TRBV9
cdr3_length: 15
d_call: -
clone_size: -

cdr3_aa: CASSFAGGTDTQYF
cdr3_nt: TGTGCCAGCAGCTTCGCGGGGGGCACAGATACGCAGTATTTT
j_call: TRBJ2-3
v_call: TRBV7-9
cdr3_length: 14
d_call: TRBD2
clone_size: -

cdr3_aa: CASSSPVPGHIEAFF
cdr3_nt: TGTGCCAGCAGCTCCCCAGTCCCGGGACATATTGAAGCTTTCTTT
j_call: TRBJ1-1
v_call: TRBV7-6
cdr3_length: 15
d_call: -
clone_size: few

cdr3_aa: CASSYSLQGLDGYTF
cdr3_nt: TGTGCCAGCAGTTACTCCCTCCAGGGACTGGATGGCTACACCTTC
j_call: TRBJ1-2
v_call: TRBV6-6
cdr3_length: 15
d_call: -
clone_size: -

cdr3_aa: CASSLESGRDYEQYF
cdr3_nt: TGTGCCAGCAGCTTGGAGTCAGGCCGGGACTACGAGCAGTACTTC
j_call: TRBJ2-7
v_call: TRBV5-4
cdr3_length: 15
d_call: -
clone_size: few

cdr3_aa: CASSRSGLETQYF
cdr3_nt: TGTGCCAGCAGCCGTAGCGGCCTGGAGACCCAGTACTTC
j_call: TRBJ2-5
v_call: TRBV6-6
cdr3_length: 13
d_call: -
clone_size: -

cdr3_aa: CASSQSRTSEQFF
cdr3_nt: TGTGCCAGCAGCCAAAGTAGAACTTCCGAGCAGTTCTTC
j_call: TRBJ2-1
v_call: TRBV4-2
cdr3_length: 13
d_call: -
clone_size: once

cdr3_aa: CASTIITGGWSGANVLTF
cdr3_nt: TGTGCCAGCACAATAATCACAGGGGGTTGGTCTGGGGCCAACGTCCTGACTTTC
j_call: TRBJ2-6
v_call: TRBV7-8
cdr3_length: 18
d_call: TRBD1
clone_size: -

cdr3_aa: CASRSGTDTYNEQFF
cdr3_nt: TGCGCCAGCAGATCCGGGACAGATACTTACAATGAGCAGTTCTTC
j_call: TRBJ2-1
v_call: TRBV5-1
cdr3_length: 15
d_call: TRBD1
clone_size: -

cdr3_aa: CASGTGIGKLFF
cdr3_nt: TGTGCCAGCGGGACAGGGATTGGAAAACTGTTTTTT
j_call: TRBJ1-4
v_call: TRBV28
cdr3_length: 12
d_call: TRBD1
clone_size: -

cdr3_aa: CASSERRASNQPQHF
cdr3_nt: TGTGCCAGCAGTGAAAGAAGAGCGAGCAATCAGCCCCAGCATTTT
j_call: TRBJ1-5
v_call: TRBV2
cdr3_length: 15
d_call: -
clone_size: -

cdr3_aa: CSVDVQGNEQFF
cdr3_nt: TGCAGCGTTGATGTTCAGGGGAATGAGCAGTTCTTC
j_call: TRBJ2-1
v_call: TRBV29-1
cdr3_length: 12
d_call: -
clone_size: -

cdr3_aa: CASSYREFGYGYTF
cdr3_nt: TGTGCCAGCAGTTACAGGGAGTTCGGCTATGGCTACACCTTC
j_call: TRBJ1-2
v_call: TRBV6-5
cdr3_length: 14
d_call: -
clone_size: -

cdr3_aa: CASSVGNQPQHF
cdr3_nt: TGCGCCAGCTCGGTGGGCAATCAGCCCCAGCATTTT
j_call: TRBJ1-5
v_call: TRBV4-1
cdr3_length: 12
d_call: -
clone_size: -

cdr3_aa: CASSSGTGGPYGGGYTF
cdr3_nt: TGTGCCAGCAGCTCCGGGACAGGGGGCCCCTACGGGGGGGGCTACACCTTC
j_call: TRBJ1-2
v_call: TRBV5-4
cdr3_length: 17
d_call: TRBD1
clone_size: -

cdr3_aa: CASAVGMTGARGGELFF
cdr3_nt: TGTGCCAGCGCCGTCGGGATGACAGGGGCGCGCGGCGGGGAGCTGTTTTTT
j_call: TRBJ2-2
v_call: TRBV5-4
cdr3_length: 17
d_call: TRBD1
clone_size: -

cdr3_aa: CASSPQRGAGYTF
cdr3_nt: TGTGCCAGCAGCCCCCAAAGGGGCGCTGGCTACACCTTC
j_call: TRBJ1-2
v_call: TRBV7-2
cdr3_length: 13
d_call: -
clone_size: -

cdr3_aa: CASSEGQGNSPLHF
cdr3_nt: TGTGCCAGCAGTGAGGGACAGGGGAATTCACCCCTCCACTTT
j_call: TRBJ1-6
v_call: TRBV2
cdr3_length: 14
d_call: TRBD1
clone_size: -

cdr3_aa: CASSQDWDRGQETQYF
cdr3_nt: TGTGCCAGCAGCCAAGATTGGGACAGGGGGCAAGAGACCCAGTACTTC
j_call: TRBJ2-5
v_call: TRBV14
cdr3_length: 16
d_call: TRBD1
clone_size: -

cdr3_aa: CASRPGQQNSPLHF
cdr3_nt: TGTGCCAGCAGACCGGGACAGCAGAATTCACCCCTCCACTTT
j_call: TRBJ1-6
v_call: TRBV28
cdr3_length: 14
d_call: TRBD1
clone_size: -